Each of the 10 T cell receptor beta chains below was sequenced from the same sample in a study of T cell changes during pregnancy in multiple sclerosis (dated by TCRdb to about 2019). Libraries were made using the immunoSEQ multiplex PCR assay. This immuneACCESS table, as held by TCRdb, lists in-frame sequences with V and J called but not all clones. Of the missing ones, under half trace to an unresolved V gene in checked studies; the others have no known cause. The sample table shows tens of thousands of clones, and 80% to 95% are seen once. The top ten constitute 2% to 2.5% of the sample. Sequenced here: peripheral blood, sampled in the third trimester of pregnancy. The receptors were gathered from a female donor with multiple sclerosis, enrolled in a pregnancy study.

This chain connects TRBV5-1 to TRBJ2-2; possible D gene TRBD2, 6 bases. Germline V gene sequence: CDR1 SGHRS, CDR2 YFSETQ. Between the trimmed V and J ends, which lost 0 bases and 0 bases, there was a span of 12 bases. This CDR3 region has 17 residues. The DNA for the CDR3 is TGCGCCAGCAGCTTGGGATTACTAGCAACGAACACCGGGGAGCTGTTTTTT. Translation: CASSLGLLATNTGELFF.

The V and J genes are TRBV2 and TRBJ2-3; D is possibly TRBD2 (6 bases). Germline assignment: CDR1 SNHLY and CDR2 FYNNEI. The V gene lost 5 bases and the J gene lost 0 bases, with 12 bases spanning the gap. The CDR3 is 15 amino acids. The CDR3 loop is CASSTPGGSTDTQYF. The CDR3 nucleotides are TGTGCCAGCAGTACCCCCGGGGGTAGCACAGATACGCAGTATTTT.

This rearrangement joins TRBV7-2 to TRBJ1-5; 7 bases are a match to TRBD1. The CDR3 contains 15 residues. Germline CDR1 SGHTA, CDR2 FQGNSA. Trimming took 6 bases from V and 1 from J; bases not matched to a gene: 6. The CDR3 reads CASSSYRGSNQPQHF. CDR3 in DNA: TGTGCCAGCAGTTCGTACAGGGGAAGCAATCAGCCCCAGCATTTT. The entire variable domain, with the rest obtained from reference TRBV7-2 and TRBJ1-5, is as follows: GAGVSQSPSNKVTEKGKDVELRCDPISGHTALYWYRQSLGQGLEFLIYFQGNSAPDKSGLPSDRFSAERTGGSVSTLTIQRTQQEDSAVYLCASSSYRGSNQPQHFGDGTRLSIL.

This chain joins TRBV19 and TRBJ1-1; D not resolved. Trimming shortened V by 1 base and J by 0 bases, and 15 bases separated the two germline ends. In germline, CDR1 is LNHDA, CDR2 SQIVND (reference sequence). This CDR3 is built from 17 residues. CDR3 sequence reads: CASSIGHAALMNTEAFF. The CDR3 nucleotides read TGTGCCAGTAGTATAGGACACGCCGCCCTGATGAACACTGAAGCTTTCTTT.

V is TRBV5-4 and J is TRBJ2-3, with a weak D call TRBD1 (6 bases). Germline V gives CDR1 SGHNT, CDR2 YYREEE (reference sequence). There are 16 residues in the CDR3. The ends were cut back, 0 bases at V and 1 base at J, with 12 bases in the middle. The CDR3 reads CASSLGQEGGTDTQYF. The CDR3 DNA follows: TGTGCCAGCAGCTTGGGACAGGAAGGGGGCACAGATACGCAGTATTTT.

For the CDR3, the DNA is TGTGCCAGCAGCCCTACTAGCGGGATGGGATACAATGAGCAGTTCTTC. It specifies CASSPTSGMGYNEQFF. This rearrangement joins TRBV7-9 to TRBJ2-1; TRBD2 agrees at 10 bases. The CDR3 has 16 residues. The junction had 8 bases not matched to a gene; V was cut back by 5 bases and J by 4 bases. CDR1 and CDR2 (germline): SEHNR, FQNEAQ (reference sequence).

The chain couples TRBV10-3 to TRBJ1-2; tentative D call: TRBD1 (6 bases). Germline CDR1 ENHRY, CDR2 SYGVKD. The CDR3 extends over 16 amino acids. V lost 10 bases and J 6 bases, leaving 27 bases between the germline ends. DNA of the CDR3: TGTGCCACGAGAGACACCGGGACACCCTATGGCCATGGCTACACCTTC. Its translation is CATRDTGTPYGHGYTF.

The chain has TRBV4-2 and TRBJ2-5, with D perhaps TRBD2 (6 bases). V was shortened by 3 bases and J by 7 bases, with 15 bases between the two germline ends. The CDR3 contains 14 residues. Germline values: CDR1 LGHNA, CDR2 YNFKEQ. The CDR3 is CASSQDPREATQYF. CDR3 DNA: TGTGCCAGCAGCCAGGACCCCAGGGAGGCGACCCAGTACTTC.

The chain combines TRBV4-2 with TRBJ1-4; no clear D. V lost 3 bases, J lost 5 bases, and 10 bases lay in between. Germline CDR1 is LGHNA and CDR2 is YNFKEQ. This CDR3 has 14 residues. This chain's CDR3 is CASSHGRLNEKLFF. The CDR3 nucleotides are TGTGCCAGCAGCCACGGGCGACTAAATGAAAAACTGTTTTTT.

The V and J genes are TRBV11-2 and TRBJ2-7, with D possibly TRBD2 on 5 matching bases. Germline CDR1 is SGHAT and CDR2 is FQNNGV. Trimming pared 0 bases from V and 4 bases from J, leaving 13 bases between. The CDR3 loop spans 15 amino acids. This CDR3 reads CASSLDSGSIYEQYF. The DNA for the CDR3 is TGTGCCAGCAGCTTAGATTCGGGGAGTATTTACGAGCAGTACTTC.